This TCR beta chain is from a study of T cell responses to AZD1222 COVID-19 vaccine (dated by TCRdb to the early 2020s). Turning to the overall study: A total of 230 to 250 trial participants underwent TCR sequencing, of whom 200 to 220 had received two doses of AZD1222 and 26 had received two doses of the MenACWY control vaccine. Trial participants were enrolled by age into subgroups of 18-55, 56-69 and 70-plus years, and 148, 28 and 57 TCR-sequenced participants, respectively, were included in these subgroups.

The CDR3 regions of human TCRbeta chains were analyzed by immunosequencing. Under the source paper's analysis protocol: TCRs in the repertoires were matched against a reference library of SARS-CoV-2-specific TCRs that had been generated with the MIRA antigen-specificity platform. Breadth meant the fraction of unique TCRs that were SARS-CoV-2-associated, whereas depth meant the fraction of total T cells that were SARS-CoV-2-associated. Using the MIRA data, each spike-specific TCR was mapped to the spike region that the TCR reacts to and placed in a CD4 or CD8 class. Log10-transformed breadth and depth values were compared by one-way ANOVA with Sidak's multiple comparisons tests. TCRdb re-hosts the immuneACCESS table, in-frame sequences only. Its copies lack some clones; in the studies checked, an unresolved V gene accounts for under half of them, and the cause for the rest is not known. Clone size and V and J calls were adopted from that table, with D and trimming inferred from the DNA. The sample includes some 150,000 clones, with 65% to 90% observed a single time. The ten largest clones represent roughly 8.7% of the sample.

Summary of the overall study and its limitations: Epitopes outside the regions mutated in the B.1.351 and B.1.1.7 variants were reportedly recognized by nearly half of the unique spike-specific TCRs. The 56-69-year group was small, and its depth increase did not reach significance, likely because of low power. The vaccine-associated CD4 TCRs covered the entire spike protein, and the dominant responses fell in regions 160-218 and 743-854. Spike-specific TCR breadth and depth rose significantly after two AZD1222 doses compared with day 0 and with MenACWY recipients. Because no samples from the day 14 peak response were available, repertoires could be characterized only after the peak T cell response. Participants were mostly white British, with more females than males. The authors suggested clonal diversity may have been underestimated. Only five to seven AZD1222 recipients were SARS-CoV-2 seropositive at baseline, limiting conclusions about previously exposed vaccinees.

What this sample's time point label stands for: about 28 days (+/-7) after the second vaccine dose. What the treatment or condition label conveys for this sample: meningococcal conjugate vaccine given as trial control. The vaccinee samples were drawn from two UK trials, COV001 and COV002, one of which was a single-blind randomized controlled phase 2/3 trial testing AZD1222 (ChAdOx1 nCoV-19) in healthy adults. For TCRbeta chain sequencing, PBMC samples from trial participants were taken at day 0 and at day 28 after the second dose. A remark on this clone: What antigen it recognizes has not been identified. Base quality data are lacking; no much larger clone is found one base away.

V was cut back by 5 bases and J by 0 bases, leaving a gap of 14 bases between them. The CDR3 holds 16 amino acids from the cysteine to the phenylalanine. The CDR3 DNA has 48 bases and is translated from base 1. CDR1 and CDR2 are read off the germline V gene (reference sequence) as LGHDT and YNNKEL. The material was peripheral blood, obtained 28 days after the second dose of the MenACWY control vaccine. The V and J genes are TRBV3-1 (or the pseudogene TRBV3-2) and TRBJ1-5; there is no confident call for the D gene. This receptor was obtained from an adult who received the MenACWY meningococcal vaccine as a control. The base sequence is TGTGCCAGCAGCGGAGGGCAGAGTTATAGCAATCAGCCCCAGCATTTT. Its coded protein is CASSGGQSYSNQPQHF.